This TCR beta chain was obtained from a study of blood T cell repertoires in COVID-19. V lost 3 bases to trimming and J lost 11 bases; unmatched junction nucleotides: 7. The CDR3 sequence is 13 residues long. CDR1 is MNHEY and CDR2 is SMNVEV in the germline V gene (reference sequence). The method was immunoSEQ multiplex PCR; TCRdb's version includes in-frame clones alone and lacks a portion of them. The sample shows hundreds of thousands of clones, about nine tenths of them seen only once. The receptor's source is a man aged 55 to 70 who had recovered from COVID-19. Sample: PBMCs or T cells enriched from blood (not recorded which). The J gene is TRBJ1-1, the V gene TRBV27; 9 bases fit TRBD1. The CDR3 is CASSLLQGAWAFF. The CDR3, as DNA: TGTGCCAGCAGTTTGTTACAGGGGGCGTGGGCTTTCTTT.